These T cell receptor beta chains were read from a single sample in a study of esophageal squamous cell carcinoma under preoperative chemotherapy. MiXCR was run by TCRdb on the PCR reads, yielding one entry per CDR3 protein. The sample contains about 15,000 distinct CDR3 sequences, roughly 60% of which appear only once. Specimen collection occurred from a patient given preoperative chemotherapy. The receptors derive from a human donor with esophageal squamous cell carcinoma. The donor label of this sample is uncertain. The CDR3 runs from the conserved cysteine through the conserved F or W. Each record gives: CDR3 DNA, CDR3 protein, J gene, V gene, clone size, D gene. The D gene is left open where the match is weak. Size is stated for part of the rows, as once, few or many counts, or as a class when the clone is expanded.

CDR3nt: TGTGCCAGGGGTCACCAGGCTGTGAGCACAGATACGCAGTATTTT
CDR3aa: CARGHQAVSTDTQYF
j_gene: TRBJ2-3
v_gene: TRBV6-1
abundance: NA
d_gene: NA

CDR3nt: TGTGCCAGCAGTTTGCGGACTAGCGGGACCTACAATGAGCAGTTCTTC
CDR3aa: CASSLRTSGTYNEQFF
j_gene: TRBJ2-1
v_gene: TRBV12-3/TRBV12-4
abundance: NA
d_gene: TRBD2

CDR3nt: TGTGCCAGCAGCTCCGAGGGTGGGAACACCGGGGAGCTGTTTTTT
CDR3aa: CASSSEGGNTGELFF
j_gene: TRBJ2-2
v_gene: TRBV7-2
abundance: NA
d_gene: NA

CDR3nt: TGTGCCAGCAGTCTTGAGGACAGGGTCAGTACAGATATTCAGTATTTT
CDR3aa: CASSLEDRVSTDIQYF
j_gene: TRBJ2-3
v_gene: TRBV6-1
abundance: few
d_gene: TRBD1

CDR3nt: TGTGCCAGCAGTGAAGCGGCCGGGGGGAGCGGGGACACAGATACGCAGTATTTT
CDR3aa: CASSEAAGGSGDTDTQYF
j_gene: TRBJ2-3
v_gene: TRBV6-1
abundance: NA
d_gene: TRBD2

CDR3nt: TGTGCCAGCAAGGGGGGGGGAGCCAAAAATACGCAGTACTTT
CDR3aa: CASKGGGAKNTQYF
j_gene: TRBJ2-4
v_gene: TRBV6-1
abundance: NA
d_gene: NA

CDR3nt: TGTGCCAGCAGAACCCTAGCGGGGAGCTACGAGCAGTACTTC
CDR3aa: CASRTLAGSYEQYF
j_gene: TRBJ2-7
v_gene: TRBV6-1
abundance: NA
d_gene: TRBD2

CDR3nt: TGTGCCAGCAGTTCACAGCCGGGACAGGGTGCCTACGAGCAGTACTTC
CDR3aa: CASSSQPGQGAYEQYF
j_gene: TRBJ2-7
v_gene: TRBV6-5
abundance: medium-sized
d_gene: TRBD1

CDR3nt: TGTGCCAGCAGCTTAGTCTCTCTAGCGGGAAGCTCCTACGAGCAGTACTTC
CDR3aa: CASSLVSLAGSSYEQYF
j_gene: TRBJ2-7
v_gene: TRBV7-2
abundance: NA
d_gene: TRBD2

CDR3nt: TGTGCCAGCAGAGCAGGGGGCGGGGGAGCCGGGGAGCTGTTTTTT
CDR3aa: CASRAGGGGAGELFF
j_gene: TRBJ2-2
v_gene: TRBV7-2
abundance: medium-sized
d_gene: NA

CDR3nt: TGTGCCAGCAGTCCCGCCGCGGGGACTCAAGAGACCCAGTACTTC
CDR3aa: CASSPAAGTQETQYF
j_gene: TRBJ2-5
v_gene: TRBV6-1
abundance: medium-sized
d_gene: NA

CDR3nt: TGTGCCAGCAGCCCACGGGACTGGCTTTACAATGAGCAGTTCTTC
CDR3aa: CASSPRDWLYNEQFF
j_gene: TRBJ2-1
v_gene: TRBV9
abundance: few
d_gene: NA

CDR3nt: TGCGCCAGCAGTGCCGACGCTGTGGACACAGGGGCGCAGTATTTT
CDR3aa: CASSADAVDTGAQYF
j_gene: TRBJ2-3
v_gene: TRBV10-1
abundance: once
d_gene: TRBD1

CDR3nt: TGTGCGGGCAGCCAGGCTGTGAGCACAGGTGCGCAGTTTTTT
CDR3aa: CAGSQAVSTGAQFF
j_gene: TRBJ2-2
v_gene: TRBV6-1
abundance: NA
d_gene: NA